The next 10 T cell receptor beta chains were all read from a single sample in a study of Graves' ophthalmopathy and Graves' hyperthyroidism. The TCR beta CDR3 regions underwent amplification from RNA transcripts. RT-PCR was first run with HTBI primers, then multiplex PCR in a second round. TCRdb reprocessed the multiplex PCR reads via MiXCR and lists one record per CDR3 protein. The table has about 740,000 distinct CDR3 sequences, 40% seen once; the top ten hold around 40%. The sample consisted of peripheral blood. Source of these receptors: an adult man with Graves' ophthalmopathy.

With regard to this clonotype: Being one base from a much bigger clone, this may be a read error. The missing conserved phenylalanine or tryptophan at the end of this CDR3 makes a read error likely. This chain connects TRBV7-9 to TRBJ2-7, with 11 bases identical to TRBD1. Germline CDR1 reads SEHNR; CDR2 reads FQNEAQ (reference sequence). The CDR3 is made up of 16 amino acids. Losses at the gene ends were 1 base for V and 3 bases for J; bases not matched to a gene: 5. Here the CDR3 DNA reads TGTGCCAGCAGCTTAGGCCGGGGACAGGGGGACTACGAGCAGTACCTC. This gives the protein CASSLGRGQGDYEQYL.

The CDR3 loop reads CASSELRQGKTGELFF. In DNA form, the CDR3 reads TGTGCCAGCAGTGAACTAAGACAGGGTAAAACCGGGGAGCTGTTTTTT. The genes are TRBV25-1 and TRBJ2-2; TRBD1 aligns across 7 bases. V was pared by 2 bases and J by 5 bases, with 8 bases of the junction left unmatched. Germline V gene lookup returns CDR1 MGHDK and CDR2 SYGVNS. The CDR3 is 16 residues long.

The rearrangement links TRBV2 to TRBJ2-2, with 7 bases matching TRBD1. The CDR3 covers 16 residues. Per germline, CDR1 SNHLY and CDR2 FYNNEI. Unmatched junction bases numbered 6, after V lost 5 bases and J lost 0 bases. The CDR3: CASSKDRLANTGELFF. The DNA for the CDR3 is TGTGCCAGCAGTAAGGACAGGCTAGCGAACACCGGGGAGCTGTTTTTT.

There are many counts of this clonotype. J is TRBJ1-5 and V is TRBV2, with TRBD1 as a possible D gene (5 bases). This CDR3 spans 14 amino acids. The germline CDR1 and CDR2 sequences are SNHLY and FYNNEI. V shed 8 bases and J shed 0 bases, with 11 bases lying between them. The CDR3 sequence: CASRGPVSNQPQHF. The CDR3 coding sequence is TGTGCCAGCCGGGGACCCGTTAGCAATCAGCCCCAGCATTTT. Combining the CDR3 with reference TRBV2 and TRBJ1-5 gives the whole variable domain EPEVTQTPSHQVTQMGQEVILRCVPISNHLYFYWYRQILGQKVEFLVSFYNNEISEKSEIFDDQFSVERPDGSNFTLKIRSTKLEDSAMYFCASRGPVSNQPQHFGDGTRLSIL.

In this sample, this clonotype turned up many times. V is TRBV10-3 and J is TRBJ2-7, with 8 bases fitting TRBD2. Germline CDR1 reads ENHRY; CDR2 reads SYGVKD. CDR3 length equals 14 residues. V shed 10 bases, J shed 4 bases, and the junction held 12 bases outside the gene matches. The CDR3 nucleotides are TGTGCCAGCTCTGCAGCGGGGGCGGCGTACGAGCAGTACTTC. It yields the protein CASSAAGAAYEQYF.

The CDR3 nucleotides are TGCAGCGTGGATAGCAGGGGGGTTCAGAACACTGAAGCTTTCTTT. Translated, it gives CSVDSRGVQNTEAFF. The chain couples TRBV29-1 to TRBJ1-1; TRBD1 matches at 7 bases. CDR3 length: 15 residues. V lost 6 bases to trimming and J lost 1 base; unmatched junction nucleotides: 11. Per the germline V gene, CDR1 is SQVTM and CDR2 is ANQGSEA.

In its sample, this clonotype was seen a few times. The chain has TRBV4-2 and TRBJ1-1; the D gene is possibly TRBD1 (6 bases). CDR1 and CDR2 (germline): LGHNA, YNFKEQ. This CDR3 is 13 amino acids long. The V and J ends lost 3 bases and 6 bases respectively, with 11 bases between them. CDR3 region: CASSHWAGAEAFF. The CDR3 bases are TGTGCCAGCAGCCATTGGGCAGGGGCTGAAGCTTTCTTT.

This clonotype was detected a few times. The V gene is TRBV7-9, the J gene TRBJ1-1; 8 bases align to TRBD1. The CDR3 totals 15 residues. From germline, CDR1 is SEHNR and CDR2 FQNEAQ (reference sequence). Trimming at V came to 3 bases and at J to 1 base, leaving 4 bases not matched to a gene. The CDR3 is CASSLTGASNTEAFF. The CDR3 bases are TGTGCCAGCAGCTTGACAGGGGCGTCGAACACTGAAGCTTTCTTT.

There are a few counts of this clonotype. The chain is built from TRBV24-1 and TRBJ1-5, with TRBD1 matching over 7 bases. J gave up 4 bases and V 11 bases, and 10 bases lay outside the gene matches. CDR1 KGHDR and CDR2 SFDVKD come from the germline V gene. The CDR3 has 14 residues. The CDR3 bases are TGTGCCAGCTCACGGGACAGCCTAAATCAGCCCCAGCATTTT. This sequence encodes CASSRDSLNQPQHF.

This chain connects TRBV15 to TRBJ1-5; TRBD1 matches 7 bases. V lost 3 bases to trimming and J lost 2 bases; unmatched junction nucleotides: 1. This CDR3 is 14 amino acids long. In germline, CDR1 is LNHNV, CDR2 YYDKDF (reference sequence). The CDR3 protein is CATSSRGGNQPQHF. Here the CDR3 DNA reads TGTGCCACCAGCAGCAGGGGGGGCAATCAGCCCCAGCATTTT. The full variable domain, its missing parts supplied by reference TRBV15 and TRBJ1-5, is DAMVIQNPRYQVTQFGKPVTLSCSQTLNHNVMYWYQQKSSQAPKLLFHYYDKDFNNEADTPDNFQSRRPNTSFCFLDIRSPGLGDTAMYLCATSSRGGNQPQHFGDGTRLSIL.